This T cell receptor (beta chain) was recovered during a study of high-grade serous ovarian cancer treatment subgroups. Overall study findings and caveats: Higher neoantigen levels went with greater TCR clonal relatedness.

Tumor samples were taken before definitive surgery or chemotherapy. V was cut by 8 bases and J by 5 bases, with 21 bases left in between. This CDR3 is built from 15 residues. Germline values: CDR1 MNHNY, CDR2 SVGAGI (reference sequence). Assay used: immunoSEQ multiplex PCR; TCRdb lists only in-frame clones, some missing. Of over 15,000 clones listed, approximately 76% are singletons. Turning to this clone: The target antigen is unknown.

This TCR was sampled from a human donor with high-grade serous ovarian cancer. The rearrangement links TRBV6-6 to TRBJ2-5; TRBD1 or TRBD2 may be the D gene (6 bases each). The sequencing input was tumor tissue. This CDR3 is CASVQGGSAGETQYF. In DNA, the CDR3 is TGTGCCAGCGTACAGGGAGGAAGTGCCGGGGAGACCCAGTACTTC.